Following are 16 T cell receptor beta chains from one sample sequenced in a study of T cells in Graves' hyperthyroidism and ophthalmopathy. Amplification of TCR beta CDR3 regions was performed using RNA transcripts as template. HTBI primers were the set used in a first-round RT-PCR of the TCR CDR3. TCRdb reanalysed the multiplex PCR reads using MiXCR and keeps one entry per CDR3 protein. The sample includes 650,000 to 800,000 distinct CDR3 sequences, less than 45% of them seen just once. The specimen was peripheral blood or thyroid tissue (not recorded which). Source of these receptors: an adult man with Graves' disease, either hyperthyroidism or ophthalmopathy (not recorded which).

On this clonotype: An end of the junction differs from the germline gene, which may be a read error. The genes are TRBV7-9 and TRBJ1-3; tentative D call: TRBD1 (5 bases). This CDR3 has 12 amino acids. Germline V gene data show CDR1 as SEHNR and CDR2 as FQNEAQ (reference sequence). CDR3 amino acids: CASSPDTPTDLF. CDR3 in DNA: TGTGCCAGCAGCCCGGATACCCCGACAGACCTTTTT.

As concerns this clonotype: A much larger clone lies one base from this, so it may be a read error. Written as DNA, the CDR3 is TGTGCCAGCAGGGCACTGGGACAGTTCTACGAGCAGTACTTC. Translation: CASRALGQFYEQYF. This chain connects TRBV6-1 to TRBJ2-7, with 7 bases aligning to TRBD1. The ends lost 6 bases at V and 3 bases at J; junction bases unmatched: 8. There are 14 residues in the CDR3. CDR1 MNHNS and CDR2 SASEGT come from the germline V gene.

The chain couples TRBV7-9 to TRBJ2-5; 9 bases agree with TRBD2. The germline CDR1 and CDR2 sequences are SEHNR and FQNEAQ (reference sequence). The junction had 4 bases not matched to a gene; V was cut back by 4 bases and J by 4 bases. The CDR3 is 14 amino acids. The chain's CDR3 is CASSSSTSGETQYF. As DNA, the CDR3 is TGTGCCAGCAGCTCCTCGACTAGCGGAGAGACCCAGTACTTC.

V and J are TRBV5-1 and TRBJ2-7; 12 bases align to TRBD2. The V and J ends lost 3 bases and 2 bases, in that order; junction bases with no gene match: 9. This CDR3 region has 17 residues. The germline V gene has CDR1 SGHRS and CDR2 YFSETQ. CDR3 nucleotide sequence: TGCGCCAGCAGCTCAGGACTAGCGGGAACCCTTACCTACGAGCAGTACTTC. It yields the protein CASSSGLAGTLTYEQYF.

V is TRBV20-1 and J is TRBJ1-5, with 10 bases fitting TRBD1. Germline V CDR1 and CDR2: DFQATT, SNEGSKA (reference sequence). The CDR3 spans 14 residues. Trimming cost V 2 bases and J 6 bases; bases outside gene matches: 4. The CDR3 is CSARKGQGFQPQHF. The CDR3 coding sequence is TGCAGTGCTAGAAAGGGACAGGGGTTTCAGCCCCAGCATTTT.

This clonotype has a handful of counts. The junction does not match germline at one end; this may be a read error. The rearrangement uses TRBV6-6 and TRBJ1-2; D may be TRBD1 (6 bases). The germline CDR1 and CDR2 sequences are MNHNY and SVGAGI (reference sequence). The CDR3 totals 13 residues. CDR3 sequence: CASSDSGAYGYTF. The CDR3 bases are TGTGCCAGCAGTGACTCAGGGGCCTATGGCTACACCTTC.

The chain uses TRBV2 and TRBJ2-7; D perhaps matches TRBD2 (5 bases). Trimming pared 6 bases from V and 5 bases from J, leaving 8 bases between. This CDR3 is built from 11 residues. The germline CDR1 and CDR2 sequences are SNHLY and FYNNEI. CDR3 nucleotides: TGTGCCAGCAGCGAGCGGAACGAGCAGTACTTC. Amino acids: CASSERNEQYF.

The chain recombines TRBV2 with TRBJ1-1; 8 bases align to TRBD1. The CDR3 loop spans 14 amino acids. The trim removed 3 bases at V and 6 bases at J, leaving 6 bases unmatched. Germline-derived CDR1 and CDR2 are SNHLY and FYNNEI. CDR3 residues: CASSDHTGGPEAFF. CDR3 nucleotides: TGTGCCAGCAGTGATCACACAGGGGGTCCTGAAGCTTTCTTT.

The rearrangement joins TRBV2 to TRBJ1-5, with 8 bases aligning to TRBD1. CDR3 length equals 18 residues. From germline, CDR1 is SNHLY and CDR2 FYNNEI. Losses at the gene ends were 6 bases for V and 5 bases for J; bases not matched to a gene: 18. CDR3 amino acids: CASSQDSQGAFRDQPQHF. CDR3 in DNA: TGTGCCAGCAGCCAAGATAGCCAGGGGGCCTTTAGGGATCAGCCCCAGCATTTT.

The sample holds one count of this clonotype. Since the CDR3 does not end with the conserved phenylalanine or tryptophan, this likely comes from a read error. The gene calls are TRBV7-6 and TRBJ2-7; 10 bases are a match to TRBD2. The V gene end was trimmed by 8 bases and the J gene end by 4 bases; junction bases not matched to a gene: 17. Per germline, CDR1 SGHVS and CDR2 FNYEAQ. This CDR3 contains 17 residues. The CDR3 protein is CASGPPGASGGFYEQYL. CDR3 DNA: TGTGCCAGCGGCCCCCCCGGGGCTAGCGGGGGATTTTACGAGCAGTACCTC.

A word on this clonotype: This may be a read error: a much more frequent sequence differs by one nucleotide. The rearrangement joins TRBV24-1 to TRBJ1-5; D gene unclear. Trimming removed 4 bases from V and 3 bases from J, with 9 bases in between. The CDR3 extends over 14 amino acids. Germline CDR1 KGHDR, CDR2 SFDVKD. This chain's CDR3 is CATSDVMPNQPQHF. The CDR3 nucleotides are TGTGCCACCAGTGACGTTATGCCCAATCAGCCCCAGCATTTT.

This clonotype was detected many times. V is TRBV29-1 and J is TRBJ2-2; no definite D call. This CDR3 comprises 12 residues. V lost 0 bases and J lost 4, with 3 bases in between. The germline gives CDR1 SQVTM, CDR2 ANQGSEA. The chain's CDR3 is CSVEEGTGELFF. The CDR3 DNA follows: TGCAGCGTTGAAGAGGGCACCGGGGAGCTGTTTTTT.

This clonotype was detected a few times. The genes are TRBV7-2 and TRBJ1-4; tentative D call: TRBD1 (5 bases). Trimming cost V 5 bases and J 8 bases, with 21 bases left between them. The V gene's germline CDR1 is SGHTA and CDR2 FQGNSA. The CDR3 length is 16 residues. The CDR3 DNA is TGTGCCAGCAGCACCCCGGCGGCGGGGGGAGGAGAAAAACTGTTTTTT. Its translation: CASSTPAAGGGEKLFF. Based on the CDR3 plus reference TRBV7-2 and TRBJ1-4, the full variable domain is GAGVSQSPSNKVTEKGKDVELRCDPISGHTALYWYRQSLGQGLEFLIYFQGNSAPDKSGLPSDRFSAERTGGSVSTLTIQRTQQEDSAVYLCASSTPAAGGGEKLFFGSGTQLSVL.

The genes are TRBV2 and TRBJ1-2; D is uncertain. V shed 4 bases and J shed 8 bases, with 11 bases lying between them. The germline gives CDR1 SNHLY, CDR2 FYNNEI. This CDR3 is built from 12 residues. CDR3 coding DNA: TGTGCCAGCAGTGCTGGGAGTGGCGGCTACACCTTC. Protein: CASSAGSGGYTF.

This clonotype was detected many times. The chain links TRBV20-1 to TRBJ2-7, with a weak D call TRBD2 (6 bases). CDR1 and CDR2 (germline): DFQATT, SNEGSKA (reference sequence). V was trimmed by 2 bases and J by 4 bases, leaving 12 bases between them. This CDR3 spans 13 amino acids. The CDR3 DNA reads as TGCAGTGCTAGACGGGAGCTGGGATACGAGCAGTACTTC. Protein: CSARRELGYEQYF.

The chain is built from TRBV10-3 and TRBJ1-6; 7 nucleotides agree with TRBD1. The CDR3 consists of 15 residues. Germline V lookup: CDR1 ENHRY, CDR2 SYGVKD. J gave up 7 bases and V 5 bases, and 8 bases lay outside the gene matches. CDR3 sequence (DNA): TGTGCCATCAGTCAGGGGGGCAGCCGCAATTCACCCCTCCACTTT. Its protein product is CAISQGGSRNSPLHF.